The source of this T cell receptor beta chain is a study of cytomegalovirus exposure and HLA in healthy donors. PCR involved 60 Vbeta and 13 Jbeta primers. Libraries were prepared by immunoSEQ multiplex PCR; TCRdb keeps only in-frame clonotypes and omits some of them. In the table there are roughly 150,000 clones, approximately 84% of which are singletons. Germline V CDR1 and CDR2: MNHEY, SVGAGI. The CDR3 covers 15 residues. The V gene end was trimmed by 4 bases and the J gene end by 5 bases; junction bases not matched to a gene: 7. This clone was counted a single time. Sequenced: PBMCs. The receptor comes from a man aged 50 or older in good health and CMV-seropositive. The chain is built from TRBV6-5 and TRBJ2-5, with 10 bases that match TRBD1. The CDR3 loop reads CASSLTDRGLETQYF. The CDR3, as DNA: TGTGCCAGCAGTTTAACGGACAGGGGGTTGGAGACCCAGTACTTC.